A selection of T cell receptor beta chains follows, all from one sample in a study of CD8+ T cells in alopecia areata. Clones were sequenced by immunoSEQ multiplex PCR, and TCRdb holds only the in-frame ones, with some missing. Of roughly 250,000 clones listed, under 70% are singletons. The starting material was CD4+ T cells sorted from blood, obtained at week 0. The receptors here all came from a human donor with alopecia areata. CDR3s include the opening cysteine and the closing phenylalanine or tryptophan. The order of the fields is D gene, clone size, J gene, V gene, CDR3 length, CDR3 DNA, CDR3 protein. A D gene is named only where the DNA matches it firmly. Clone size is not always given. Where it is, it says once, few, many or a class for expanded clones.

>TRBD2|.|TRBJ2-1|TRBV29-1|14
TGCAGCGTTTTAGCGGGGGGCGGGTACAATGAGCAGTTCTTC
CSVLAGGGYNEQFF
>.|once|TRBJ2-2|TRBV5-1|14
TGCGCCAGCAGGGGACCGCTGAACACCGGGGAGCTGTTTTTT
CASRGPLNTGELFF
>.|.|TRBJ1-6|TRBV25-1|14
TGTGCCAGCAGTGAAGACAGGAGTAATTCACCCCTCCACTTT
CASSEDRSNSPLHF
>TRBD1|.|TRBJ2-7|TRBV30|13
TGTGCCTCCCCCGGGCCAGGGGGCTACGAGCAGTACTTC
CASPGPGGYEQYF
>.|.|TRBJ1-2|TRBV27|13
TGTGCCAGCAGTTTATTGGGGACCGTGGGCTACACCTTC
CASSLLGTVGYTF
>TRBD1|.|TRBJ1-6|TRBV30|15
TGTGCCTGGAGGCAACCGGACAGGGTGAATTCACCCCTCCACTTT
CAWRQPDRVNSPLHF
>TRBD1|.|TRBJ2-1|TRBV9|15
TGTGCCAGCAGCACCGGACAGGGTAACTACAATGAGCAGTTCTTC
CASSTGQGNYNEQFF
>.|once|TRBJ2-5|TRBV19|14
TGTGCCAGTAGTACCACCGGGGCCGGGGAGACCCAGTACTTC
CASSTTGAGETQYF
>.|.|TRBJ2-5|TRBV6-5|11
TGTGCCAGCAGCACCCGAGAGACCCAGTACTTC
CASSTRETQYF
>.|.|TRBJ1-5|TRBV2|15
TGTGCCAGCAGGCTCCGAGGGGGGCCCGATTCGCCCCAGCATTTT
CASRLRGGPDSPQHF
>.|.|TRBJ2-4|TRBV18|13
TGTGCCAGCTCACCTTCCGACAGCGACATTCAGTACTTC
CASSPSDSDIQYF
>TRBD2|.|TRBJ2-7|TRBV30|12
TGTGCCTGGAGCCCGGGGGGTTACGAGCAGTACTTC
CAWSPGGYEQYF
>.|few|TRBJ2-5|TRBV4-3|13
TGCGCCAGCAGCCAAGATCCAGGGGAGACCCAGTACTTC
CASSQDPGETQYF
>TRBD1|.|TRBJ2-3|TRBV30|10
TGTGCCTGGGAGACAGGGGCGCGGTATTTT
CAWETGARYF
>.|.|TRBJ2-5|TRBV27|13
TGTGCCAGCAGTCACAGGGTCGGGGAGACCCAGTACTTC
CASSHRVGETQYF
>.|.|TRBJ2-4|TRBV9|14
TGTGCCAGCAGCGTGGCCGGGGCGGAGGGCATTCAGTACTTC
CASSVAGAEGIQYF
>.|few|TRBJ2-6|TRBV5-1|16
TGCGCCAGCAGCTTGGGGTCACCTGCAGGGGCCAACGTCCTGACTTTC
CASSLGSPAGANVLTF
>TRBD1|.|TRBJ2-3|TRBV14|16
TGTGCCAGCAGCCAGATCCCGGGACAGGGGGCAGATACGCAGTATTTT
CASSQIPGQGADTQYF
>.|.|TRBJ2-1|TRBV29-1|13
TGCAGCGTTTTATGGACGCCTTGGGGTTGGCAGTTCTTC
CSVLWTPWGWQFF
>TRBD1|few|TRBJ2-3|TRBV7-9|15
TGTGCCAGCAGCACCGGGACAGGGGGCCCAGATACGCAGTATTTT
CASSTGTGGPDTQYF
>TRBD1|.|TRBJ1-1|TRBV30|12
TGTGCATCGACAGGGCCGAACACTGAAGCTTTCTTT
CASTGPNTEAFF
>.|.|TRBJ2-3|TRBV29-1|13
TGCAGCGTTGCGCCAGGGGGGACAGATACGCAGTATTTT
CSVAPGGTDTQYF
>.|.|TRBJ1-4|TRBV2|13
TGTGCCAGCACCGGACAGACTAATGAAAAACTGTTTTTT
CASTGQTNEKLFF
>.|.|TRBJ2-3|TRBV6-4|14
TGTGCCAGCAGTCCCGAGGGGTCCCCAGATACGCAGTATTTT
CASSPEGSPDTQYF
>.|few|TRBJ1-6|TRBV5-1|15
TGCGCCAGCAGCTTGGAAGGACCTCATAATTCACCCCTCCACTTT
CASSLEGPHNSPLHF
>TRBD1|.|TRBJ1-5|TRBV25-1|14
TGTGCCAGCAGCCTAGCAGGGGGCCCAGGGCCCCAGCATTTT
CASSLAGGPGPQHF
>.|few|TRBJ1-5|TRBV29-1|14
TGCAGCGTTGGATTTGGGCTTAAAGGGGAGCCCCAGCATTTT
CSVGFGLKGEPQHF
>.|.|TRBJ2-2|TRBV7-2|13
TGTGCCAGCAGCCAGTCCCGAACCGGGGAGCTGTTTTTT
CASSQSRTGELFF
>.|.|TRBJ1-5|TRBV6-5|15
TGTGCCAGCAGTCGGGGCTCTGCCCGGAATCAGCCCCAGCATTTT
CASSRGSARNQPQHF
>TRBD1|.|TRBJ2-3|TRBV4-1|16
TGCGCCAGCAGCCCCCCGATGAGGGGGCGGACAGATACGCAGTATTTT
CASSPPMRGRTDTQYF
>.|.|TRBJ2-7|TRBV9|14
TGTGCCAGCAGCGTAGCCCCACAGGGCTACGAGCAGTACTTC
CASSVAPQGYEQYF
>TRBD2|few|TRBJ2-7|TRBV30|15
TGTGCCTGGAGTGACCCGGGACTAGCGGAGTACGAGCAGTACTTC
CAWSDPGLAEYEQYF
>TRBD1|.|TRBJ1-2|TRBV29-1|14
TGCAGCGTTGAACGGGACAGGGGATACTATGGCTACACCTTC
CSVERDRGYYGYTF
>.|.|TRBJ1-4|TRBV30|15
TGTGCCTGGAGTGTGCAGGGGACCTTGATTGAAAAACTGTTTTTT
CAWSVQGTLIEKLFF
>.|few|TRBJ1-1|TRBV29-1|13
TGCAGCGTTACCGACAGGACGAACACTGAAGCTTTCTTT
CSVTDRTNTEAFF
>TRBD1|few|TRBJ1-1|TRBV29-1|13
TGCAGCGTGTCGGGGACAGGGGTAACTGAAGCTTTCTTT
CSVSGTGVTEAFF
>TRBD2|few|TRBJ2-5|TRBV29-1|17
TGCAGCGTTGGGAGAGGGCTAGCGGGGGCTTACCAAGAGACCCAGTACTTC
CSVGRGLAGAYQETQYF
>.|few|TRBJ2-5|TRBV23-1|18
TGCGCCAGCAGTAACCAGGCCGCCTGCTGCTACCCTAAAGAGACCCAGTACTTC
CASSNQAACCYPKETQYF